These T cell receptor beta chains were read from a single sample in a study of PD-L1 blockade in urothelial cancer. Assay used: immunoSEQ multiplex PCR; TCRdb lists only in-frame clones, some missing. The sample has about 57,000 clones, just over 85% seen once. Sequencing was performed on PBMCs, taken around atezolizumab (anti-PD-L1) treatment. The source of these receptors is a man in his fifties or sixties with urothelial cancer. Both conserved end residues are trimmed from each CDR3. The order of the fields is J gene, clone size, V gene, CDR3 protein. Only some rows state a clone size, as once, few, many or a class for expanded clones.

TRBJ2-1	-	TRBV7-9	ASSSRWGVVDEQF
TRBJ2-7	-	TRBV5-4	ASSSKLAGAFSEQY
TRBJ1-2	-	TRBV29-1	SVAISTGNYGYT
TRBJ1-3	-	TRBV28	ASSSRMRNTIY
TRBJ2-1	-	TRBV2	ASESTSGRRGEQF
TRBJ2-5	-	TRBV2	ASSLKTGTLGGTQY
TRBJ2-2	-	TRBV5-5	ASSLRDSNTGELF
TRBJ1-3	-	TRBV28	ASSFRGKAGNTIY
TRBJ1-2	-	TRBV11-2	ASSADRGRGYT
TRBJ2-7	-	TRBV10-3	AISEYQGLNSYEQY
TRBJ2-3	-	TRBV15	ATKTGGLTDTQY
TRBJ2-7	-	TRBV11-1	ASSVHEAATGGEQY
TRBJ2-5	-	TRBV2	ASSDNLSAQY
TRBJ2-1	-	TRBV27	ASRLAGVNEQF
TRBJ1-6	-	TRBV19	ASRGSYNSPLH
TRBJ2-7	-	TRBV5-1	ASSPQEGVNEQY
TRBJ2-7	-	TRBV6-6	ASSNRDSREQY
TRBJ1-2	few	TRBV6-5	ASSYSTILGDYGYT
TRBJ2-2	-	TRBV30	AWRLAGAGGELF
TRBJ2-7	-	TRBV30	AWSAGSREQY
TRBJ1-3	-	TRBV5-1	ASQQGNSGNTIY
TRBJ1-1	-	TRBV2	ASSVSRSTEAF
TRBJ1-3	-	TRBV2	ASPGEDGNTIY
TRBJ2-7	-	TRBV19	ASSIGGPGQYYEQY
TRBJ2-6	-	TRBV7-8	ASSLYSGANVLT
TRBJ1-5	few	TRBV14	ASSQGGHSNQPQH
TRBJ1-6	-	TRBV19	ASTATQGVLSLH
TRBJ2-7	-	TRBV6-6	ASSYDSGDSYEQY
TRBJ2-7	-	TRBV28	ASRPTGTGIYEQY
TRBJ1-5	-	TRBV7-6	ASSSDLNQPQH
TRBJ1-5	-	TRBV6-6	ASVRGGGSNQPQH
TRBJ2-7	-	TRBV19	ASSDPGQTDEQY
TRBJ1-2	-	TRBV5-1	ASSSKGTDGGYT
TRBJ2-7	-	TRBV7-2	ASSPRTSGGESYEQY
TRBJ1-4	-	TRBV9	ASSVEGTGEKLF